These 25 T cell receptor beta chains came from one sample sequenced in a study of neurological immune-mediated disorders. TCRdb ran MiXCR on the 5' RACE reads and lists one entry per CDR3 protein. The profile covers about 84,000 distinct CDR3 sequences, with approximately 10% appearing a single time and about 1.8% taken by the ten largest. Sequences were obtained from PBMCs. The receptor set was obtained from a middle-aged man in good health.

This clonotype was counted ten times or more. The chain has TRBV5-1 and TRBJ1-1, with 9 bases aligning to TRBD1. Germline V CDR1 and CDR2: SGHRS, YFSETQ. This CDR3 spans 15 amino acids. The V gene end was trimmed by 4 bases and the J gene end by 6 bases; junction bases not matched to a gene: 10. CDR3 region: CASSARQGVISEAFF. In DNA form, the CDR3 reads TGCGCCAGCAGCGCGAGACAGGGGGTAATCTCTGAAGCTTTCTTT.

This clonotype was observed at least ten times. This rearrangement joins TRBV7-9 to TRBJ1-1; possible D gene TRBD1, 6 bases. Germline CDR1 and CDR2: SEHNR and FQNEAQ (reference sequence). V was shortened by 5 bases and J by 0 bases, with 13 bases between the two germline ends. The CDR3 is 15 amino acids. The CDR3 nucleotides are TGTGCCAGCAGCCCCCGGACAGTAATGAACACTGAAGCTTTCTTT. It encodes CASSPRTVMNTEAFF. The variable domain in full, with the rest retrieved from reference TRBV7-9 and TRBJ1-1, is DTGVSQNPRHKITKRGQNVTFRCDPISEHNRLYWYRQTLGQGPEFLTYFQNEAQLEKSRLLSDRFSAERPKGSFSTLEIQRTEQGDSAMYLCASSPRTVMNTEAFFGQGTRLTVV.

There are many counts of this clonotype. Germline is not matched at one junction end, which may reflect a read error. This chain links TRBV29-1 with TRBJ2-5; weak D call: TRBD2 (5 bases). This CDR3 is 13 amino acids long. Germline lookup yields CDR1 SQVTM and CDR2 ANQGSEA. The CDR3 is CSALFGERTHIDF. The DNA of the CDR3 is TGCAGCGCCCTGTTTGGAGAGCGGACTCATATTGACTTC.

Many counts were recorded for this clonotype. V usage is TRBV5-1 and J usage is TRBJ2-3; 7 bases are shared with TRBD2. CDR1 is SGHRS, CDR2 YFSETQ, per germline. V shed 7 bases, J shed 2 bases, and the junction held 10 bases outside the gene matches. The length of the CDR3 is 15 residues. CDR3 sequence: CASGSTGGDTDTQYF. The CDR3 nucleotides read TGCGCCAGCGGGTCGACGGGGGGAGACACAGATACGCAGTATTTT. Together with reference TRBV5-1 and TRBJ2-3, the CDR3 gives the full variable domain: KAGVTQTPRYLIKTRGQQVTLSCSPISGHRSVSWYQQTPGQGLQFLFEYFSETQRNKGNFPGRFSGRQFSNSRSEMNVSTLELGDSALYLCASGSTGGDTDTQYFGPGTRLTVL.

The table lists this clonotype with many counts. This chain uses TRBV5-1 with TRBJ1-2, with TRBD1 identical over 8 bases. Germline-derived CDR1 and CDR2 are SGHRS and YFSETQ. The J segment lost 3 bases and the V segment lost 3 bases, leaving 7 bases of the junction unmatched. CDR3 length equals 15 residues. The CDR3 protein is CASSSGTGPHYGYTF. DNA of the CDR3: TGCGCCAGCAGCTCAGGGACAGGCCCCCACTATGGCTACACCTTC.

This clonotype has a count of ten or more. The chain couples TRBV4-2 to TRBJ1-6; D gene uncertain. The CDR3 extends over 16 amino acids. Germline V lookup: CDR1 LGHNA, CDR2 YNFKEQ. Trimming left V 0 bases short and J 2 bases short, with 8 bases between. The CDR3 protein is CASSQDYRTYNSPLHF. Written as DNA, the CDR3 is TGTGCCAGCAGCCAAGATTACAGAACCTATAATTCACCCCTCCACTTT.

In its sample, this clonotype was seen many times. The CDR3 nucleotides are TGTGCCAGCAGCGAGGGGGCTTACAAGGAAGAGACCCAGTACTTC. Translation gives CASSEGAYKEETQYF. The genes are TRBV9 and TRBJ2-5, with TRBD1 matching over 7 bases. V dropped 3 bases and J dropped 3; count of bases not matched to a gene: 8. CDR1 is SGDLS, CDR2 YYNGEE, per germline. The length of the CDR3 is 15 residues. Full variable domain (rest looked up from reference TRBV9 and TRBJ2-5): DSGVTQTPKHLITATGQRVTLRCSPRSGDLSVYWYQQSLDQGLQFLIQYYNGEERAKGNILERFSAQQFPDLHSELNLSSLELGDSALYFCASSEGAYKEETQYFGPGTRLLVL.

This clonotype was seen many times. The chain combines TRBV10-3 with TRBJ2-1; TRBD2 agrees at 8 bases. The CDR3 has 16 amino acids. The V segment lost 3 bases and the J segment 5 bases; nucleotides outside the gene matches: 9. The germline gives CDR1 ENHRY, CDR2 SYGVKD. The CDR3 protein is CAISDWTSPGHNEQFF. The CDR3 DNA reads TGTGCCATCAGTGACTGGACTAGCCCCGGGCACAATGAGCAGTTCTTC.

This clonotype was recorded many times. The chain employs TRBV11-3 and TRBJ1-1, with D uncertain. The V end was cut by 0 bases, the J end by 0 bases, with 5 bases between. Germline CDR1 SGHNT, CDR2 YENEEA. CDR3 length: 14 amino acids. CDR3 nucleotides: TGTGCCAGCAGCTTAGATTCGGTGAACACTGAAGCTTTCTTT. The encoded protein is CASSLDSVNTEAFF.

At least ten counts were recorded for this clonotype. V and J are TRBV7-3 and TRBJ1-1, with TRBD1 as a possible D gene (5 bases). The germline gives CDR1 SGHTA, CDR2 FQGTGA. V was shortened by 6 bases and J by 3 bases, with 14 bases between the two germline ends. The length of the CDR3 is 14 residues. The CDR3 here is CASRRGGEDTEAFF. DNA for the CDR3: TGTGCCAGCAGAAGAGGAGGGGAGGACACTGAAGCTTTCTTT.

The sample holds many counts of this clonotype. The chain couples TRBV6-1 to TRBJ2-7, with D perhaps TRBD2 (5 bases). This CDR3 contains 12 residues. Germline loops: CDR1 MNHNS, CDR2 SASEGT. V gave up 6 bases and J gave up 1 base, with 7 bases separating them. This chain's CDR3 is CASREVSYEQYF. Here the CDR3 DNA reads TGTGCCAGCAGGGAGGTTTCCTACGAGCAGTACTTC.

J is TRBJ2-6 and V is TRBV20-1, with D perhaps TRBD1 (5 bases). This CDR3 is 15 amino acids long. Per germline, CDR1 DFQATT and CDR2 SNEGSKA (reference sequence). Between the trimmed V and J ends, which lost 0 bases and 0 bases, there was a span of 6 bases. CDR3 nucleotide sequence: TGCAGTGCTAGAGATGACAGCTCTGGGGCCAACGTCCTGACTTTC. Its protein product is CSARDDSSGANVLTF.

The genes are TRBV11-2 and TRBJ2-2; D perhaps matches TRBD2 (5 bases). Trimming pared 3 bases from V and 0 bases from J, leaving 8 bases between. CDR3 size: 15 residues. Germline V gene data show CDR1 as SGHAT and CDR2 as FQNNGV. As DNA, the CDR3 is TGTGCCAGCAGCTTCGGGGTAGCGAACACCGGGGAGCTGTTTTTT. Translation gives CASSFGVANTGELFF. Drawing the rest from reference TRBV11-2 and TRBJ2-2, the complete variable domain is EAGVAQSPRYKIIEKRQSVAFWCNPISGHATLYWYQQILGQGPKLLIQFQNNGVVDDSQLPKDRFSAERLKGVDSTLKIQPAKLEDSAVYLCASSFGVANTGELFFGEGSRLTVL.

This clonotype was counted only a few times. J is TRBJ2-5 and V is TRBV20-1; D uncertain. The CDR3 spans 14 residues. Germline V gives CDR1 DFQATT, CDR2 SNEGSKA (reference sequence). With 1 base removed from V and 6 bases from J, the gap between germline ends came to 15 bases. CDR3 nucleotide sequence: TGCAGTGCTAGAGCCCGGACCTTGCGGCAGACCCAGTACTTC. It specifies CSARARTLRQTQYF.

This clonotype was recorded at least ten times. This sequence joins TRBV7-9 and TRBJ1-6; D unresolved. The CDR3 runs 14 residues. Trimming stripped 0 bases from V and 10 bases from J, with 10 bases between. Per the germline V gene, CDR1 is SEHNR and CDR2 is FQNEAQ (reference sequence). In DNA, the CDR3 is TGTGCCAGCAGCTTAGCGGTCGAGGGATCACCCCTCCACTTT. It specifies CASSLAVEGSPLHF.

At least ten counts were recorded for this clonotype. The CDR3 spells CAISERPQGPFSYNEQFF. The CDR3 DNA reads TGTGCCATCAGTGAGAGGCCTCAGGGGCCGTTCTCCTACAATGAGCAGTTCTTC. The V call is TRBV10-3, the J call TRBJ2-1, with D tentatively TRBD1 (6 bases). The V end lost 2 bases, the J end lost 0 bases, and 17 bases lay between the germline ends. The CDR3 spans 18 residues. Germline V gives CDR1 ENHRY, CDR2 SYGVKD.

This clonotype was seen many times. The chain combines TRBV27 with TRBJ1-4; D ambiguous. Germline CDR1 reads MNHEY; CDR2 reads SMNVEV (reference sequence). This CDR3 is built from 14 residues. Trimming stripped 6 bases from V and 5 bases from J, with 13 bases between. As DNA, the CDR3 is TGTGCCAGCAGCCCCCCCGGGTTCAATGAAAAACTGTTTTTT. Translation: CASSPPGFNEKLFF.

Concerning this clonotype: A read error is possible here, since a much larger clone lies one base away. The V gene is TRBV20-1, the J gene TRBJ2-5; 8 bases align to TRBD2. V shed 3 bases, J shed 2 bases, and the junction held 8 bases outside the gene matches. CDR1 DFQATT and CDR2 SNEGSKA come from the germline V gene (reference sequence). The CDR3 sequence is 15 residues long. In nucleotides, the CDR3 is TGCAGTGCTAGTGGTCCGGGGGGGGTTCAAGAGACCCAGTACTTC. This encodes CSASGPGGVQETQYF.

This clonotype has a count of ten or more. The rearrangement uses TRBV5-1 and TRBJ2-5; 9 nucleotides align to TRBD2. V lost 6 bases, J lost 2 bases, and 8 bases stayed unmatched. The germline V gene encodes CDR1 SGHRS and CDR2 YFSETQ. There are 15 residues in the CDR3. The CDR3 region has the DNA TGCGCCAGCAATAGGGCTAGCGGGGTTCAAGAGACCCAGTACTTC. As protein: CASNRASGVQETQYF.

This clonotype was recorded at least ten times. J is TRBJ2-7 and V is TRBV5-1; D may be TRBD2 (5 bases). This CDR3 is 13 amino acids long. Trimming left V 3 bases short and J 10 bases short, with 17 bases between. Germline loops: CDR1 SGHRS, CDR2 YFSETQ. The CDR3 loop is CASSSAAGLGQYF. In nucleotides, the CDR3 is TGCGCCAGCAGCTCGGCCGCGGGTTTAGGACAGTACTTC.

This rearrangement joins TRBV12-3 or TRBV12-4 to TRBJ2-3; D is uncertain. This CDR3 comprises 12 residues. Trimming removed 5 bases from V and 2 bases from J, with 5 bases in between. CDR3 coding DNA: TGTGCCAGCAGTACGACCACAGATACGCAGTATTTT. It is translated as CASSTTTDTQYF.

This clonotype was counted at least ten times. The genes are TRBV5-1 and TRBJ2-7; possible D gene TRBD2, 6 bases. Germline CDR1 SGHRS, CDR2 YFSETQ. The CDR3 has 13 residues. V shed 0 bases and J shed 7 bases, with 11 bases lying between them. The CDR3 DNA reads as TGCGCCAGCAGCTTGGGGGACTTTTGGGAGCAGTACTTC. Its protein product is CASSLGDFWEQYF.

This clonotype was seen ten or more times. The chain couples TRBV12-3 or TRBV12-4 to TRBJ2-7, with D tentatively TRBD2 (7 bases). V was pared by 3 bases and J by 6 bases, with 15 bases between. The CDR3 totals 14 residues. The DNA of the CDR3 is TGTGCCAGCAGTTTTTCGGGGGGCCGTCTCGAGCAGTACTTC. Translation: CASSFSGGRLEQYF.

This clonotype was detected ten times or more. This rearrangement joins TRBV5-1 to TRBJ2-1; no definite D call. The CDR3 contains 15 residues. Germline V gene lookup returns CDR1 SGHRS and CDR2 YFSETQ. The V and J ends lost 0 bases and 3 bases respectively, with 10 bases between them. CDR3 in amino acids: CASSLVPSDYNEQFF. The CDR3 nucleotides are TGCGCCAGCAGCTTGGTACCCAGTGACTACAATGAGCAGTTCTTC.

There are many counts of this clonotype. J is TRBJ2-7 and V is TRBV5-1, with 7 nucleotides matching TRBD2. The CDR3 loop spans 14 amino acids. Trimming cost V 0 bases and J 4 bases; bases outside gene matches: 4. Per germline, CDR1 SGHRS and CDR2 YFSETQ. The CDR3 bases are TGCGCCAGCAGCTTGGGGGGAGGGAGTTACGAGCAGTACTTC. Protein sequence: CASSLGGGSYEQYF.